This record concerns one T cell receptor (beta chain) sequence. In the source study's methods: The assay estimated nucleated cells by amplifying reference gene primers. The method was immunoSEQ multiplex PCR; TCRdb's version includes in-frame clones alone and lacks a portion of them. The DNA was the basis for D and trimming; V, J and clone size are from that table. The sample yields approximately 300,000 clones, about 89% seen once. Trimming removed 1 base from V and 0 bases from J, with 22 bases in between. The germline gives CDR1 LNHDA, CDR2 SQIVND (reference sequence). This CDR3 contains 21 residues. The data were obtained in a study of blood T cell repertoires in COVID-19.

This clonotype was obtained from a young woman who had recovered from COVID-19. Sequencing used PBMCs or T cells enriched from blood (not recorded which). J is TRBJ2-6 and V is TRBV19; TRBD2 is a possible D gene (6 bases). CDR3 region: CASSIVWVWGEKPSGANVLTF. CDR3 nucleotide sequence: TGTGCCAGTAGTATAGTGTGGGTTTGGGGGGAAAAGCCCTCTGGGGCCAACGTCCTGACTTTC.